One TCR beta chain is described in this entry. No antigen is known for it. A read error may produce the germline difference seen at one junction end. The cohort comprised some 700 healthy bone marrow donors. At the time of sampling, every cohort member was nominally healthy, though immune exposures that went unrecorded were likely present. The donor was CMV seropositive and belonged to the group of a few hundred seropositive cohort members. Every donor gave a peripheral blood sample, and the peripheral blood mononuclear cells from that sample were used for TCR beta sequencing. Genomic DNA was extracted from the blood cell samples with the Qiagen DNeasy Blood Extraction Kit. The sample belongs to a study of cytomegalovirus exposure and HLA in healthy donors (dated by TCRdb to about 2017). A note on the overall study: An earlier analysis of approximately 640 of the donors reported 250 to 300 Gb of sequence data and 117 million unique TCR beta sequences from about 200 million T cells. An early release that covered about 640 HLA-typed donors contained approximately 300 gigabases of sequencing data and approximately 85 million unique TCR sequences. The genetic ancestry cluster associated with self-reported Caucasian donors included 81% of the approximately 410 genotyped donors. The study was designed to test whether signatures of past pathogen exposure could be identified by cataloging public T cell receptors. The T cell repertoires of 666 subjects were profiled by immunosequencing and related to cytomegalovirus serostatus. A separate validation cohort of over a hundred different subjects was used in addition to the 666-subject first cohort. To predict cytomegalovirus infection status, the study brought together high-throughput TCR immunosequencing, statistical association of individual TCRs with disease status, and machine learning. A later analysis re-examined previously published TCR beta repertoires from 610 or so donors and added high-resolution HLA genotyping to investigate patterns of TCR occurrence. The later analysis used no new phenotypic data to find candidate immune exposures, relying instead on TCR beta sequences and their occurrence across donors. An earlier analysis of fewer than 750 of the donors used high-throughput TCR beta sequencing to judge whether each TCR beta V gene segment behaved as functional or pseudogenic. Alongside the repertoire data, information on donor age, sex, ethnicity and CMV serostatus was compiled. Genome-wide SNP genotypes for about three fifths of the 666 donors were used in a later genetic analysis, which treated that subset as a discovery cohort. Every discovery cohort repertoire had been produced on one sequencing platform. HLA typing included class I and class II loci at four-digit resolution. Typing coverage varied by locus: roughly 629-640 donors for A, B, C, DRB1 and DQB1; some 520 for DQA1; more than 600 for DPA1; fewer than 480 for DPB1. About five DR-DQ haplotypes were handled as single units for association and clustering, since linkage in the cohort was strong. Across 398 genotyped donors of the cohort, an average of approximately 220,000 unique TCR beta nucleotide sequences per donor were sequenced, and roughly a sixth of those sequences were non-productive. The paper as a whole reports these results and caveats: In a later analysis, most CMV-associated TCR beta chains were found to appear HLA-restricted, with HLA associations seemingly driven largely by CMV exposure. Presence/absence analyses assumed roughly uniform sequencing depth across donors, an assumption that may not hold. Most TCR sequences were seen in very few donors, while some public TCRs were found in many individuals. A further reported finding was that TCR beta sequences accurately predicted the HLA-A and HLA-B alleles for most subjects in the first cohort. In vitro tests confirmed that three of the cytomegalovirus-associated TCR beta chains recognize cytomegalovirus antigens. V-gene and J-gene trimming of TCR beta chains was associated with a missense DCLRE1C variant in a later genetic analysis, and the association was replicated in an independent cohort. Only TCR beta chains were sequenced in this cohort, and the absence of alpha or paired-chain data limited detectable features. The authors suggested that the approach could potentially be extended to other disease states and immunological phenotypes. A later analysis associated some 17,000 TCR beta sequences with specific HLA alleles at a false discovery rate of 0.05. Compared with the roughly 720-donor mean, donors in an Asian-associated ancestry cluster had fewer N-insertions in productive TCRs, according to a later genetic analysis. Linkage disequilibrium might explain the correlated functional status among segregating V segments, but an unknown experimental factor could not be excluded. Compared with equally common non-associated chains, HLA-associated TCR beta chains in a later analysis were more clonally expanded and had lower generation probabilities. The 87-base-pair reads could not distinguish some IMGT-functional V segments, including TRBV6-2 and TRBV6-3, so those segments were excluded. Because HLA typing was missing for some donors at each locus, association tests included only the typed subset. Strong co-occurrence of HLA alleles, especially DR and DQ, made assigning TCR associations to individual alleles difficult. According to a later analysis, parvovirus B19, influenza, CMV and Epstein-Barr virus appeared linked to several top co-occurrence clusters. A later analysis found that TCR association rates varied across HLA loci, with DRB1 alleles showing the most associated TCRs and HLA-C alleles the fewest. A group of highly shared sequence variants was considered likely to be a technical artifact of the sequencing pipeline. In an earlier analysis of around 600 of the donors, most TCR beta V segments were observed in productive rearrangements about 90% or about 30% of the time, broadly matching IMGT annotations. For the cohort, immune exposure information was limited to CMV serostatus. Seventeen rarely observed V segments, including chromosome 9 orphons, were excluded from the earlier analysis of about 610 of the donors because counts were too low. In the study, approximately 150 TCR beta chains were listed as associated with cytomegalovirus. The classifier was reported to diagnose cytomegalovirus status with high specificity and sensitivity in both the original cohort and the validation cohort.

To prepare the library, the immunoSEQ multiplex PCR assay was applied. For the multiplex PCR, a mixture combining 60 forward primers for TCR Vbeta segments and 13 reverse primers for TCR Jbeta segments was used. The CDR3 region of rearranged TCR beta genes was amplified from genomic DNA by a multiplex PCR assay. The amplified TCR beta libraries were sequenced on the Illumina HiSeq System as 87-base-pair reads. Per the original workflow: A later analysis counted some 74 million unique TCR beta chains across the approximately 700 repertoires, and around 12 million of these chains were shared by at least two donors. Raw reads were error-corrected and collapsed into unique sequences with a nearest-neighbor algorithm that merged closely related sequences to remove PCR and sequencing errors. V, D and J gene segments were assigned by aligning CDR3 sequences to IMGT reference sequences. Each retained sequence needed at least a six-nucleotide match to both a V gene segment and a J gene segment. A rearrangement counted as productive if the CDR3 had no stop codons and remained in frame with V and J, and every other rearrangement counted as non-productive. Following IMGT convention, CDR3 was defined as the stretch from the second conserved V-encoded cysteine up to the conserved J-encoded phenylalanine. Sequences without an unambiguous match to a single V gene segment were excluded from the earlier analysis of several hundred of the donors. In an earlier analysis of 450 to 750 of the donors, a V segment was called functional when productive rearrangements were above 56.7%, and segregating when the standard deviation between donors exceeded 5%. To diagnose cytomegalovirus status from the catalog of TCR beta chain sequences, a statistical classification framework was built. A later analysis assigned V and J genes by comparing TCR nucleotide sequences with IMGT/GENE-DB human TR gene sequences. The TCRdist pipeline was used in a later analysis to assign CDR3 sequences and most-parsimonious VDJ recombination scenarios. In a later analysis, each TCR beta chain was defined by its CDR3 amino acid sequence together with its V-gene family, and reads without a unique V-gene family were excluded. In a later analysis, around 600 highly shared, low-generation-probability nucleotide sequences were removed to address suspected cross-contamination and a sequencing artifact. In a later analysis, a clonal expansion index for each public chain was calculated from normalized within-repertoire ranks of inferred template counts. In a later analysis, generation probabilities were computed using a VDJ recombination model fitted to out-of-frame rearrangements, and the results were checked against IGoR. In a later analysis, hypergeometric tests were used to score TCR-TCR, TCR-HLA and TCR-CMV co-occurrence, with a repertoire-size bias correction applied to TCR pairs. False discovery rates were estimated in a later analysis by permuting HLA or CMV assignments 20 times. A later analysis grouped co-occurring TCRs with DBSCAN, adding TCRdist sequence similarity when clustering within HLA-allele-positive subsets. Repertoires with fewer than 30,000 or more than 120,000 public chains, plus five repertoires with anomalous nucleotide sharing, were excluded from co-occurrence clustering. Imported from immuneACCESS, the table was reduced by TCRdb to in-frame sequences with V and J called. These copies leave out some clones; in studies compared against another copy, an unresolved V gene accounts for under half, and the cause of the remainder is not known. V, J and clone size are those of that table, while D and trimming were read from the DNA. In all, the sample holds around 93,000 clones, and roughly four fifths of those were seen once. The ten largest clones represent less than 4% of the sample.

Sequences SEHNR (CDR1) and FQNEAQ (CDR2) are obtained from the germline V gene (reference sequence). Measured from the cysteine to the phenylalanine, the CDR3 is 13 residues long. The entry retains the CDR3 DNA only, 39 bases that are in frame from base 1. Recombination connected TRBV7-9 to TRBJ2-7, with TRBD2 identical over 7 junction bases. The clonotype was recovered from a man between 25 and 39 years old in good health and CMV-seropositive. Sequencing was performed on PBMCs. In nucleotides, the sequence is TGTTCCAGCAGCTTTGTGGGGGGGGAGGGGCAGTACTTC. Its coded protein is CSSSFVGGEGQYF.